These 9 T cell receptor beta chains were all obtained from the same sample, sequenced in a study of human T cells and chemical hapten exposure. Via MiXCR, TCRdb re-called the RACE reads, giving one row per CDR3 protein. There are some 65,000 distinct CDR3 sequences in the sample; around 6.3% occur only once, and under 4.5% lies in the top ten. Time point noted: healthy volunteer bleed at 6 weeks. Unseparated into fractions, whole blood served as the source from which total RNA was extracted. The source material was whole blood. The origin of the receptors is a female donor in good health. Some clones in this sample may be carry-over from other donors' samples.

This clonotype has at least ten counts. The J gene is TRBJ2-5, the V gene TRBV28; 7 nucleotides match TRBD1. V was clipped by 4 bases and J by 4 bases; unmatched bases: 6. CDR3 length: 14 amino acids. Germline V gene data show CDR1 as MDHEN and CDR2 as SYDVKM. CDR3 DNA sequence: TGTGCCAGCAGTTCTGGGACAGTTTTAGAGACCCAGTACTTC. Translation gives CASSSGTVLETQYF.

This clonotype was picked up many times. The CDR3 sequence is CASSIGNSYNEQFF. CDR3 DNA sequence: TGTGCCAGCAGCATCGGGAACTCCTACAATGAGCAGTTCTTC. The chain has TRBV7-9 and TRBJ2-1; tentatively, D is TRBD2 (5 bases). Trimming cost V 5 bases and J 0 bases, with 8 bases left between them. Germline values: CDR1 SEHNR, CDR2 FQNEAQ (reference sequence). The CDR3 covers 14 residues.

This clonotype has a count of ten or more. The genes are TRBV29-1 and TRBJ1-2; D uncertain. Germline V CDR1 and CDR2: SQVTM, ANQGSEA. This CDR3 is built from 13 residues. V was cut by 7 bases and J by 3 bases, with 15 bases left in between. CDR3 amino acids: CSADDFEDYGYTF. CDR3 coding DNA: TGCAGCGCAGACGACTTTGAGGACTATGGCTACACCTTC.

This clonotype was observed many times. V usage is TRBV29-1 and J usage is TRBJ2-7, with 9 bases matching TRBD1. CDR1 SQVTM and CDR2 ANQGSEA come from the germline V gene. The CDR3 has 12 amino acids. Losses at the gene ends were 8 bases for V and 5 bases for J; bases not matched to a gene: 7. The CDR3 reads CSCTGQGDEQYF. In DNA form, the CDR3 reads TGCAGCTGTACGGGACAGGGCGACGAGCAGTACTTC.

This clonotype was seen repeatedly, ten times or more. The genes are TRBV2 and TRBJ2-5; unclear D gene. The CDR3 is made up of 14 amino acids. V dropped 5 bases and J dropped 1 base, with 11 bases sitting between them. Germline lookup yields CDR1 SNHLY and CDR2 FYNNEI. The CDR3 protein is CASSFTSAQETQYF. The CDR3 DNA sequence: TGTGCCAGCAGTTTTACGAGCGCCCAAGAGACCCAGTACTTC.

The sample holds a few counts of this clonotype. The DNA of the CDR3 is TGCGCCAGCAGCCAACCTCTCGCGGGCGACGGCTACACCTTC. Residues: CASSQPLAGDGYTF. The chain joins TRBV4-1 to TRBJ1-2; D unclear. The CDR3 runs 14 residues. Germline V gene data show CDR1 as MGHRA and CDR2 as YSYEKL. Trimming shortened V by 2 bases and J by 8 bases, and 15 bases separated the two germline ends.

At least ten counts were recorded for this clonotype. The V gene is TRBV5-1, the J gene TRBJ2-3, with 8 bases aligning to TRBD2. Unmatched junction bases numbered 11, after V lost 3 bases and J lost 5 bases. Germline V CDR1 and CDR2: SGHRS, YFSETQ. This CDR3 is built from 16 residues. The CDR3 spells CASSSSTAGEIDTQYF. The CDR3 DNA follows: TGCGCCAGCAGCTCCTCAACAGCGGGAGAAATAGATACGCAGTATTTT.

This clonotype was counted a few times. The gene calls are TRBV25-1 and TRBJ2-7; D is perhaps TRBD2 (7 bases). Germline values: CDR1 MGHDK, CDR2 SYGVNS. CDR3 length: 16 residues. Trimming took 4 bases from V and 5 from J, leaving 21 bases between them. The CDR3, as DNA: TGTGCCAGCAGTGGCCCCGGGGGGCGAGGGACCCACGAGCAGTACTTC. It codes for CASSGPGGRGTHEQYF.

A few counts support this clonotype. This chain connects TRBV4-3 to TRBJ2-5; D is unresolved. The germline CDR1 and CDR2 sequences are LGHNA and YSLEER. The CDR3 contains 14 residues. V lost 5 bases and J lost 4, with 14 bases in between. The CDR3 loop reads CASSFRPAGETQYF. As DNA, the CDR3 is TGCGCCAGCAGCTTCCGGCCAGCAGGAGAGACCCAGTACTTC.